Below, 32 T cell receptor beta chains from the same sample are listed, as sequenced in a study of sequential checkpoint blockade in melanoma. Treatment specified: randomized to nivolumab then ipilimumab (arm A) or the reverse (arm B). Libraries were prepared by immunoSEQ multiplex PCR; TCRdb keeps only in-frame clonotypes and omits some of them. The repertoire has 25,000 to 35,000 clones, 75% to 85% of them found once; the top ten carry roughly 17%. The source was CD8+ T cells sorted from blood (inferred from file names), collected from a patient given nivolumab and ipilimumab in sequence. The receptors stem from a human donor with melanoma.

This clone turned up a few times. The rearrangement links TRBV7-3 to TRBJ2-3, with D maybe TRBD1 (6 bases). In germline, CDR1 is SGHTA, CDR2 FQGTGA. Trimming pared 6 bases from V and 4 bases from J, leaving 14 bases between. The CDR3 runs 14 residues. CDR3 nucleotide sequence: TGTGCCAGCAGTTTGGGCAGGGGCGCAGATACGCAGTATTTT. This translates into CASSLGRGADTQYF.

This sequence joins TRBV9 and TRBJ2-7; weak D call: TRBD2 (6 bases). Looked up from germline, CDR1 is SGDLS and CDR2 is YYNGEE. This CDR3 has 14 residues. Deletions cut 7 bases from V and 0 bases from J, with 14 bases between. CDR3 nucleotides: TGTGCCAGCGGCCCCGGGACTCCCTCCTACGAGCAGTACTTC. Amino acid sequence: CASGPGTPSYEQYF.

This clone came up once. The rearrangement joins TRBV6-5 to TRBJ2-1, with a weak D call TRBD2 (5 bases). This CDR3 region has 15 residues. Germline values: CDR1 MNHEY, CDR2 SVGAGI. Trimming pared 4 bases from V and 8 bases from J, leaving 18 bases between. CDR3 nucleotide sequence: TGTGCCAGCAGTTTGGGCGGAAACCTCGGGGATGAGCAGTTCTTC. Translating gives CASSLGGNLGDEQFF.

The rearrangement uses TRBV5-4 and TRBJ2-7; no definite D call. Per germline, CDR1 SGHNT and CDR2 YYREEE (reference sequence). This CDR3 region has 13 residues. Between the trimmed V and J ends, which lost 3 bases and 2 bases, there was a span of 9 bases. The CDR3 DNA reads TGTGCCAGCAGCTACGAACCTACCTACGAGCAGTACTTC. Protein: CASSYEPTYEQYF.

In this sample, this clone turned up once. The gene calls are TRBV7-9 and TRBJ2-5; D is unresolved. The J call is uncertain, as TRBJ2-7 better fits the DNA end. The CDR3 spans 15 residues. Germline lookup yields CDR1 SEHNR and CDR2 FQNEAQ (reference sequence). Here the CDR3 reads CASSLLGGISYEQYF. The CDR3 DNA sequence: TGTGCCAGCAGCTTACTCGGCGGAATCTCCTACGAGCAGTACTTC.

This chain joins TRBV4-3 and TRBJ1-5; 8 nucleotides line up with TRBD1. V was pared by 3 bases and J by 6 bases, with 7 bases of the junction left unmatched. This CDR3 spans 15 amino acids. Germline CDR1 reads LGHNA; CDR2 reads YSLEER. The CDR3 nucleotides are TGCGCCAGCAGCCAGGGCAGGGGGCGCGGTCAGCCCCAGCATTTT. This sequence encodes CASSQGRGRGQPQHF.

The chain joins TRBV27 to TRBJ2-7, with 7 positions matching TRBD1. This CDR3 is 15 amino acids long. CDR1 is MNHEY and CDR2 is SMNVEV in the germline V gene (reference sequence). Trimming took 6 bases from V and 3 from J; bases not matched to a gene: 11. The CDR3 sequence is CASSNQGDVFYEQYF. DNA for the CDR3: TGTGCCAGCAGCAATCAGGGGGATGTTTTCTACGAGCAGTACTTC.

The chain carries TRBV19 and TRBJ1-2; 9 nucleotides align to TRBD1. Germline V CDR1 and CDR2: LNHDA, SQIVND (reference sequence). The CDR3 runs to 15 residues. Trimming cost V 3 bases and J 4 bases; bases outside gene matches: 6. The CDR3 is CASSMHRGQSYGYTF. The CDR3 DNA is TGTGCCAGTAGTATGCACAGGGGGCAGAGCTATGGCTACACCTTC.

The chain uses TRBV19 and TRBJ2-7; tentative D call: TRBD1 (5 bases). The CDR3 length is 13 residues. The V gene lost 3 bases and the J gene lost 4 bases, with 10 bases spanning the gap. Germline V lookup: CDR1 LNHDA, CDR2 SQIVND (reference sequence). The CDR3 reads CASSIPGSYEQYF. CDR3 nucleotides: TGTGCCAGTAGTATTCCAGGGTCTTACGAGCAGTACTTC. The full variable domain, its missing parts supplied by reference TRBV19 and TRBJ2-7, is DGGITQSPKYLFRKEGQNVTLSCEQNLNHDAMYWYRQDPGQGLRLIYYSQIVNDFQKGDIAEGYSVSREKKESFPLTVTSAQKNPTAFYLCASSIPGSYEQYFGPGTRLTVT.

The chain is built from TRBV11-1 and TRBJ2-5; D unclear. The end of the DNA is better explained by TRBJ2-7, so the J call may be wrong. Germline CDR1 reads SGHAT; CDR2 reads FQDESV (reference sequence). This CDR3 is built from 14 residues. DNA of the CDR3: TGTGCCAGCAGCTTAACTCTCGGAGCCTACGAGCAGTACTTC. Translating gives CASSLTLGAYEQYF.

This chain uses TRBV7-9 with TRBJ2-5; D perhaps matches TRBD1 (5 bases). The CDR3 extends over 17 amino acids. Trimming took off 4 bases at V and 10 bases at J, with 28 bases between the two ends. Germline V gene data show CDR1 as SEHNR and CDR2 as FQNEAQ (reference sequence). The CDR3 spells CASSSTTDLGAGRVQYF. The DNA for the CDR3 is TGTGCCAGCAGCTCCACTACCGACCTAGGGGCTGGTAGGGTCCAGTACTTC.

This chain uses TRBV19 with TRBJ1-1; possibly TRBD1 for D (5 bases). Germline V gene sequence: CDR1 LNHDA, CDR2 SQIVND (reference sequence). V was trimmed by 5 bases and J by 1 base, leaving 8 bases between them. The CDR3 spans 13 residues. The DNA for the CDR3 is TGTGCCAGTAGTCCTGGACAGAACACTGAAGCTTTCTTT. It specifies CASSPGQNTEAFF. Supplemented by reference TRBV19 and TRBJ1-1, the full variable domain reads DGGITQSPKYLFRKEGQNVTLSCEQNLNHDAMYWYRQDPGQGLRLIYYSQIVNDFQKGDIAEGYSVSREKKESFPLTVTSAQKNPTAFYLCASSPGQNTEAFFGQGTRLTVV.

CDR3 in DNA: TGTGCCAGCAGCGTAGCGGGCAATGAGCAGTTCTTC. It yields the protein CASSVAGNEQFF. The J gene is TRBJ2-1, the V gene TRBV9; D is unresolved. V was shortened by 0 bases and J by 6 bases, with 4 bases between the two germline ends. Germline V lookup: CDR1 SGDLS, CDR2 YYNGEE. The CDR3 loop spans 12 amino acids.

The J gene is TRBJ1-2, the V gene TRBV29-1; D gene ambiguous. V lost 7 bases to trimming and J lost 6 bases, with 15 bases between them. Germline V gene lookup returns CDR1 SQVTM and CDR2 ANQGSEA. CDR3 length: 12 residues. In DNA, the CDR3 is TGCAGCGCCCCTGTGCTCCCGGATGGCTACACCTTC. This sequence encodes CSAPVLPDGYTF.

This clone was found once. Sequence at one end of the junction differs from germline and may be a read error. The chain carries TRBV9 and TRBJ2-1; TRBD2 aligns across 8 bases. The CDR3 has 16 residues. In germline, CDR1 is SGDLS, CDR2 YYNGEE. This CDR3 reads CASSQGPGGQGNEQLF. The CDR3 nucleotides read TGTGCCAGCAGTCAGGGTCCGGGGGGGCAGGGCAATGAGCAGCTCTTC.

The chain couples TRBV10-3 to TRBJ1-2; TRBD1 agrees at 8 bases. J was trimmed by 5 bases and V by 6 bases; bases with no gene match: 8. The CDR3 is made up of 14 amino acids. The germline V gene has CDR1 ENHRY and CDR2 SYGVKD. The CDR3 protein is CAIRVDREVYGYTF. Written as DNA, the CDR3 is TGTGCCATCAGGGTGGACAGGGAGGTTTATGGCTACACCTTC.

The chain is built from TRBV7-9 and TRBJ2-7, with 12 bases aligning to TRBD2. The CDR3 runs 16 residues. CDR1 is SEHNR, CDR2 FQNEAQ, per germline (reference sequence). With V trimmed by 2 bases and J by 5 bases, 7 bases remained unmatched. Here the CDR3 reads CASSLRLAGGAHEQYF. CDR3 nucleotide sequence: TGTGCCAGCAGCTTACGTCTAGCGGGAGGGGCCCACGAGCAGTACTTC.

This chain links TRBV19 with TRBJ1-5; 7 bases agree with TRBD1. The CDR3 consists of 14 residues. The J segment lost 7 bases and the V segment lost 9 bases, leaving 12 bases of the junction unmatched. From germline, CDR1 is LNHDA and CDR2 SQIVND (reference sequence). CDR3 residues: CASLQTGFGQPQHF. The DNA of the CDR3 is TGTGCCAGCCTGCAGACAGGGTTCGGGCAGCCCCAGCATTTT. The full variable domain, its missing parts supplied by reference TRBV19 and TRBJ1-5, is DGGITQSPKYLFRKEGQNVTLSCEQNLNHDAMYWYRQDPGQGLRLIYYSQIVNDFQKGDIAEGYSVSREKKESFPLTVTSAQKNPTAFYLCASLQTGFGQPQHFGDGTRLSIL.

This rearrangement joins TRBV7-2 to TRBJ2-1, with D perhaps TRBD2 (6 bases). Germline V gene lookup returns CDR1 SGHTA and CDR2 FQGNSA. The CDR3 runs 15 residues. V lost 6 bases and J lost 4, with 16 bases in between. In DNA, the CDR3 is TGTGCCAGCAGGGAAATGGATAGCGGTTACAATGAGCAGTTCTTC. Protein sequence: CASREMDSGYNEQFF.

This clone is deemed medium-sized. This chain links TRBV7-2 with TRBJ1-5; the D is unclear. Germline V CDR1 and CDR2: SGHTA, FQGNSA. The CDR3 consists of 17 residues. Trimming stripped 1 base from V and 1 base from J, with 14 bases between. The CDR3 spells CASSLGTQGWSNQPQHF. Here the CDR3 DNA reads TGTGCCAGCAGCTTAGGGACTCAAGGGTGGAGCAATCAGCCCCAGCATTTT.

There are a few counts of this clone. The chain combines TRBV29-1 with TRBJ2-2, with 7 bases aligning to TRBD1. V lost 6 bases to trimming and J lost 6 bases; unmatched junction nucleotides: 7. Germline loops: CDR1 SQVTM, CDR2 ANQGSEA. CDR3 length: 13 amino acids. This CDR3 reads CSVGSGGAGELFF. CDR3 DNA sequence: TGCAGCGTCGGGTCAGGGGGTGCCGGGGAGCTGTTTTTT.

V usage is TRBV7-9 and J usage is TRBJ2-3, with 10 nucleotides matching TRBD2. Losses at the gene ends were 4 bases for V and 4 bases for J; bases not matched to a gene: 8. Germline V CDR1 and CDR2: SEHNR, FQNEAQ (reference sequence). This CDR3 has 16 amino acids. The DNA for the CDR3 is TGTGCCAGCAGCTACCTAGCGGGAGAGGTCTCAGATACGCAGTATTTT. Translation: CASSYLAGEVSDTQYF.

This chain connects TRBV7-8 to TRBJ2-1; 7 bases map to TRBD1. The CDR3 spans 15 residues. V shed 5 bases and J 1 base; nucleotides not matched to a gene: 5. Germline CDR1 reads SGHVS; CDR2 reads FQNEAQ. The CDR3 coding sequence is TGTGCCAGCAGCATAAGACAGGGTTCCTACAATGAGCAGTTCTTC. Translation gives CASSIRQGSYNEQFF.

The gene calls are TRBV6-6 and TRBJ1-2; 7 bases are a match to TRBD1. The V segment lost 4 bases and the J segment 5 bases; nucleotides outside the gene matches: 7. Germline assignment: CDR1 MNHNY and CDR2 SVGAGI (reference sequence). This CDR3 region has 14 residues. CDR3 bases: TGTGCCAGCAGTTCGGGGGACAGCCAGTATGGCTACACCTTC. This codes for CASSSGDSQYGYTF.

The rearrangement joins TRBV9 to TRBJ2-2; 9 nucleotides align to TRBD2. This CDR3 region has 16 residues. Germline values: CDR1 SGDLS, CDR2 YYNGEE. The trim removed 0 bases at V and 4 bases at J, leaving 4 bases unmatched. DNA for the CDR3: TGTGCCAGCAGCGTAGTAGCGGGGGCAAGCACCGGGGAGCTGTTTTTT. Amino acids: CASSVVAGASTGELFF.

The chain is built from TRBV5-6 and TRBJ2-3; D is perhaps TRBD1 (6 bases). This CDR3 has 16 amino acids. Germline V lookup: CDR1 SGHDT, CDR2 YYEEEE. V lost 4 bases, J lost 2 bases, and 17 bases lay in between. CDR3 loop: CASSPLAQGVTDTQYF. CDR3 bases: TGTGCCAGCAGCCCGCTCGCACAGGGAGTCACAGATACGCAGTATTTT. The full variable domain, in which reference TRBV5-6 and TRBJ2-3 provide the parts outside the CDR3, is DAGVTQSPTHLIKTRGQQVTLRCSPKSGHDTVSWYQQALGQGPQFIFQYYEEEERQRGNFPDRFSGHQFPNYSSELNVNALLLGDSALYLCASSPLAQGVTDTQYFGPGTRLTVL.

This clone was detected only once. The chain has TRBV28 and TRBJ1-5; TRBD1 might be the D (5 bases). V was clipped by 6 bases and J by 4 bases, with 7 bases between them. CDR3 length: 12 residues. CDR1 and CDR2 (germline): MDHEN, SYDVKM. CDR3 amino acids: CASSSGNQPQHF. The CDR3 DNA reads TGTGCCAGCAGCTCAGGGAATCAGCCCCAGCATTTT. Based on the CDR3 plus reference TRBV28 and TRBJ1-5, the full variable domain is DVKVTQSSRYLVKRTGEKVFLECVQDMDHENMFWYRQDPGLGLRLIYFSYDVKMKEKGDIPEGYSVSREKKERFSLILESASTNQTSMYLCASSSGNQPQHFGDGTRLSIL.

This clone was seen only a few times. This rearrangement joins TRBV19 to TRBJ1-5, with D tentatively TRBD1 (5 bases). The CDR3 covers 15 residues. The V end lost 7 bases, the J end lost 1 base, and 14 bases lay between the germline ends. CDR1 and CDR2 from the germline V gene are LNHDA and SQIVND (reference sequence). As DNA, the CDR3 is TGTGCCAGTACCGACGGACACCTAAGCAATCAGCCCCAGCATTTT. Translation: CASTDGHLSNQPQHF.

This chain connects TRBV19 to TRBJ1-5; D call uncertain. The CDR3 totals 16 residues. Trimming left V 1 base short and J 0 bases short, with 10 bases between. Germline V gene data show CDR1 as LNHDA and CDR2 as SQIVND (reference sequence). The CDR3 reads CASSIGGRYSNQPQHF. CDR3 bases: TGTGCCAGTAGTATAGGAGGGCGCTATAGCAATCAGCCCCAGCATTTT.

This clone was seen once. The V and J genes are TRBV7-9 and TRBJ2-2; 10 nucleotides agree with TRBD2. From germline, CDR1 is SEHNR and CDR2 FQNEAQ (reference sequence). The CDR3 is 16 amino acids. The junction had 9 bases not matched to a gene; V was cut back by 7 bases and J by 4 bases. In nucleotides, the CDR3 is TGTGCCAGCATCCTGGGGCTAGCGGGAGTCACCGGGGAGCTGTTTTTT. Translation: CASILGLAGVTGELFF.

The chain couples TRBV28 to TRBJ1-2, with 10 bases matching TRBD1. CDR1 is MDHEN and CDR2 is SYDVKM in the germline V gene. V lost 5 bases to trimming and J lost 0 bases; unmatched junction nucleotides: 9. The CDR3 is 17 residues long. CDR3: CASSGGQGQPTNYGYTF. CDR3 DNA: TGTGCCAGCAGTGGGGGACAGGGGCAACCTACTAACTATGGCTACACCTTC.

V and J are TRBV30 and TRBJ1-2; D gene unclear. The CDR3 loop spans 12 amino acids. Germline V gene lookup returns CDR1 GTSNPN and CDR2 SVGIG (reference sequence). Between the trimmed V and J ends, which lost 0 bases and 2 bases, there was a span of 4 bases. The CDR3 coding sequence is TGTGCCTGGAGTGTACAGAACTATGGCTACACCTTC. It specifies CAWSVQNYGYTF. Based on the CDR3 plus reference TRBV30 and TRBJ1-2, the full variable domain is SQTIHQWPATLVQPVGSPLSLECTVEGTSNPNLYWYRQAAGRGLQLLFYSVGIGQISSEVPQNLSASRPQDRQFILSSKKLLLSDSGFYLCAWSVQNYGYTFGSGTRLTVV.